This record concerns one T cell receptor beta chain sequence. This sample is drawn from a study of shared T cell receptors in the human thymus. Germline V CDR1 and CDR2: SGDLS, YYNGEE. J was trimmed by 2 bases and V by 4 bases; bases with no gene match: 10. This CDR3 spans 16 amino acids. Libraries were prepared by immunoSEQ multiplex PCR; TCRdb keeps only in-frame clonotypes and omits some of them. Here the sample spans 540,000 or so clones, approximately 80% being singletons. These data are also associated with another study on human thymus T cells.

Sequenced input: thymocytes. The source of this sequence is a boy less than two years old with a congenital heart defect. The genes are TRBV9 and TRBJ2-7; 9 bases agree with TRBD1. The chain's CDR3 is CASSPMVGQGPYEQYF. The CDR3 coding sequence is TGTGCCAGCAGCCCGATGGTGGGACAGGGCCCCTACGAGCAGTACTTC.